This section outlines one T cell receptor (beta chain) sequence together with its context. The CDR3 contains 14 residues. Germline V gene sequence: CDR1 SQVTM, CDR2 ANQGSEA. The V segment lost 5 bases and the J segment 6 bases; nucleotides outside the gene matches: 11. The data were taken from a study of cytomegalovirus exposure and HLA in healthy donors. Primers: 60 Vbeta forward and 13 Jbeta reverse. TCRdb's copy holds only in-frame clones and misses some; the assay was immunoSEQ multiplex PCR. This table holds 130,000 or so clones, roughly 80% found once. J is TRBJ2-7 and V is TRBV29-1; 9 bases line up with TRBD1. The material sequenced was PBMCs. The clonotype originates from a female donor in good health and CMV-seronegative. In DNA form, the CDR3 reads TGCAGCGTTTCTCGACAGGGGGGAAGGCCCGAGCAGTACTTC. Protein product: CSVSRQGGRPEQYF.